This T cell receptor beta chain was documented in a study of blood T cell repertoires in COVID-19. The overall study: Material from acute and convalescent COVID-19 was sourced from the United States, Italy and Spain. The analysed material was cDNA or gDNA that came from T cells, B-cell-depleted T cells, or PBMCs.

This clone was counted only a few times. Authors' data handling: Amplification of reference gene primers was used by the study to estimate nucleated cell counts. Generated by immunoSEQ multiplex PCR, the TCRdb table keeps only in-frame clones and is missing some. Clone size and V and J calls were adopted from that table, with D and trimming inferred from the DNA. The sample includes fewer than 250,000 clones, 80% to 90% of them seen just once. Germline V CDR1 and CDR2: LGHDT, YNNKEL (reference sequence). Deletions cut 8 bases from V and 5 bases from J, with 10 bases between. This CDR3 is 11 amino acids long.

The rearrangement uses TRBV3-1 (or the pseudogene TRBV3-2) and TRBJ2-7, with D maybe TRBD1 (6 bases). The sequence derives from a man aged 50 to 59 with COVID-19, enrolled during active disease. Sample: peripheral blood. CDR3 sequence reads: CASGRGNEQYF. The CDR3 nucleotides read TGTGCCAGCGGCAGGGGCAACGAGCAGTACTTC.